This T cell receptor (beta chain) was sequenced during a study of T cell changes during pregnancy in multiple sclerosis. This table comes from immunoSEQ multiplex PCR, and its TCRdb copy is limited to in-frame clones, with some not included. This sample carries 100,000 or so clones, over 85% of them seen once, and the ten largest clones take 1.5% to 2%. The CDR3 totals 15 residues. Trimming took 0 bases from V and 11 from J; bases not matched to a gene: 12. Germline V gene lookup returns CDR1 MGHRA and CDR2 YSYEKL. This clone appeared a few times. Sequences were derived from peripheral blood, sampled after pregnancy. The chain links TRBV4-1 to TRBJ1-1; TRBD1 matches at 7 bases. The clonotype comes from a female donor in good health, enrolled as a control in a pregnancy study. The CDR3 DNA is TGCGCCAGCAGCCAAGAAAAACCGGGACAGAGGATGGCTTTCTTT. As protein: CASSQEKPGQRMAFF.